This T cell receptor (beta chain) is drawn from a study of blood T cell repertoires in COVID-19. Study details: Specimens from acute and convalescent COVID-19 originated in the United States, Italy and Spain. PBMCs, B-cell-depleted T cells, or T cells provided the cDNA or gDNA that made up the material.

This CDR3 has 15 residues. Germline assignment: CDR1 SGHNT and CDR2 YYREEE (reference sequence). With 4 bases clipped from V and 1 base from J, the junction kept 4 bases outside the gene matches. Sequenced by immunoSEQ multiplex PCR; TCRdb stores in-frame clones only, minus some. Altogether approximately 44,000 clones are present, about 90% being singletons, with the ten largest covering more than 10%. The sequenced sample consisted of peripheral blood. This chain connects TRBV5-4 to TRBJ2-2, with 7 bases identical to TRBD1. The clonotype comes from a human donor in a cohort sampled during active COVID-19. CDR3 sequence (DNA): TGTGCCAGCAGCCCCCGGACAGGGAACACCGGGGAGCTGTTTTTT. Translating it yields CASSPRTGNTGELFF. The full variable domain, rest sourced from reference TRBV5-4 and TRBJ2-2, is ETGVTQSPTHLIKTRGQQVTLRCSSQSGHNTVSWYQQALGQGPQFIFQYYREEENGRGNFPPRFSGLQFPNYSSELNVNALELDDSALYLCASSPRTGNTGELFFGEGSRLTVL.